Given below is one TCR beta chain in context. Antigen specificity is unknown. These data are taken from a study of cytomegalovirus exposure and HLA in healthy donors. Study-wide results and caveats: One variant, a missense change in DCLRE1C, was linked in a later analysis to TCR beta V- and J-gene trimming. A later analysis, which compared TCR beta chains of equal frequency, found the HLA-associated ones more clonally expanded.

The CDR3 has 13 amino acids. Germline CDR1 MNHEY, CDR2 SMNVEV (reference sequence). V was pared by 5 bases and J by 3 bases, with 2 bases of the junction left unmatched. With 60 Vbeta and 13 Jbeta primers, the PCR was carried out. TCRdb's copy holds only in-frame clones and misses some; the assay was immunoSEQ multiplex PCR. The sample has some 150,000 clones; approximately 65% are singletons. Sequencing used PBMCs. This sequence was found in a man aged 40-49 years in good health and CMV-seronegative. The chain employs TRBV27 and TRBJ1-2; 8 bases line up with TRBD1. The CDR3 DNA follows: TGTGCCAGCAGTAGGACAGGGCACTATGGCTACACCTTC. It encodes CASSRTGHYGYTF.